This paragraph covers one T cell receptor beta chain sequence. The data derive from a study of Ad26.COV2.S vaccination and SARS-CoV-2 variants. The treatment is: around 19 received Ad26.COV2.S at low or high dose, single or two shots; roughly five received placebo; per-sample allocation not given. Sampling happened 63 days after the first vaccine or placebo injection. The CDR3 sequence is 15 residues long. The germline V gene has CDR1 MNHNS and CDR2 SASEGT. V was cut by 0 bases and J by 0 bases, with 8 bases left in between. Assay: immunoSEQ multiplex PCR; the TCRdb copy retains only in-frame clones and omits some. The sample yields 440,000 or so clones, 90% seen once.

This clonotype was sampled from a person aged 18-65 years who received the Ad26.COV2.S COVID-19 vaccine or a placebo. This chain connects TRBV6-1 to TRBJ1-2, with D hard to call. The sample consisted of peripheral blood, taken in a trial of Ad26.COV2.S vaccine versus placebo. CDR3 nucleotide sequence: TGTGCCAGCAGTGAAGCAGGTGGGCCTAACTATGGCTACACCTTC. It translates to CASSEAGGPNYGYTF.